Each of the 26 T cell receptor beta chains below was sequenced from the same sample in a study of yellow fever vaccine responses in identical twins. MiXCR, applied by TCRdb to the RT-PCR reads, yields one record per CDR3 protein. The sample shows fewer than 9,500 distinct CDR3 sequences, around 80% of them seen only once. The input for sequencing was T cells from blood (PBMCs), unsorted or a sorted subset (not recorded which), taken before or after yellow fever vaccination (not recorded which). Every receptor here comes from a young woman who received the yellow fever vaccine.

The chain has TRBV20-1 and TRBJ1-3, with 8 bases lining up with TRBD1. The V gene end was trimmed by 2 bases and the J gene end by 8 bases; junction bases not matched to a gene: 8. This CDR3 region has 14 residues. From germline, CDR1 is DFQATT and CDR2 SNEGSKA (reference sequence). In DNA form, the CDR3 reads TGCAGTGCTAGACCCCTGCAGGGGGCGGACACCATATATTTT. Translating gives CSARPLQGADTIYF.

The V gene is TRBV5-5, the J gene TRBJ1-2; no definite D call. Trimming shortened V by 4 bases and J by 4 bases, and 14 bases separated the two germline ends. This CDR3 is built from 14 residues. The germline V gene has CDR1 SGHKS and CDR2 YYEKEE (reference sequence). CDR3 residues: CASSPGLASYGYTF. The CDR3 DNA follows: TGTGCCAGCAGCCCCGGTTTGGCCAGCTATGGCTACACCTTC.

The V call is TRBV5-1, the J call TRBJ2-4; TRBD1 aligns across 10 bases. Germline CDR1 reads SGHRS; CDR2 reads YFSETQ. The CDR3 extends over 14 amino acids. Losses at the gene ends were 5 bases for V and 5 bases for J; bases not matched to a gene: 4. The CDR3 here is CASRRGTGENIQYF. DNA for the CDR3: TGCGCCAGCAGACGGGGGACAGGGGAAAACATTCAGTACTTC. The whole variable domain, remainder taken from reference TRBV5-1 and TRBJ2-4, is KAGVTQTPRYLIKTRGQQVTLSCSPISGHRSVSWYQQTPGQGLQFLFEYFSETQRNKGNFPGRFSGRQFSNSRSEMNVSTLELGDSALYLCASRRGTGENIQYFGAGTRLSVL.

Points on this clonotype: Because the CDR3 is missing its conserved closing phenylalanine or tryptophan, this is likely a read error. Because the CDR3's place on the DNA is in doubt, the DNA is left out and the CDR3 is given as listed by TCRdb. The CDR3 spells CASSDLGTTSFL. This chain connects TRBV2 to TRBJ2-7; the tabulated D call, TRBD2, remains unverified against the DNA. The CDR3 is 12 residues long, ends included. The germline gives CDR1 SNHLY, CDR2 FYNNEI.

This clonotype was detected a few times. The rearrangement uses TRBV5-6 and TRBJ1-1; D gene uncertain. The germline V gene has CDR1 SGHDT and CDR2 YYEEEE. With 6 bases removed from V and 1 base from J, the gap between germline ends came to 13 bases. The CDR3 has 14 amino acids. The CDR3 DNA follows: TGTGCCAGCACCCTGGGGTGGGGGAACACTGAAGCTTTCTTT. It encodes CASTLGWGNTEAFF.

The genes are TRBV29-1 and TRBJ2-3, with D possibly being TRBD2 (5 bases). The CDR3 has 15 amino acids. V lost 4 bases, J lost 4 bases, and 18 bases lay in between. Germline-derived CDR1 and CDR2 are SQVTM and ANQGSEA. CDR3 coding DNA: TGCAGCGTTGGAGTTCGAGGGTCCGGCGCAGATACGCAGTATTTT. Translated, it gives CSVGVRGSGADTQYF.

The gene calls are TRBV10-3 and TRBJ1-2; D perhaps matches TRBD1 (5 bases). This CDR3 region has 13 residues. Trimming shortened V by 4 bases and J by 0 bases, and 6 bases separated the two germline ends. CDR1 is ENHRY, CDR2 SYGVKD, per germline. CDR3 nucleotides: TGTGCCATCAGTGGGACACCTAACTATGGCTACACCTTC. This gives the protein CAISGTPNYGYTF.

The rearrangement joins TRBV27 to TRBJ2-1; TRBD2 matches at 11 bases. V shed 3 bases, J shed 6 bases, and the junction held 10 bases outside the gene matches. The length of the CDR3 is 17 residues. The germline V gene has CDR1 MNHEY and CDR2 SMNVEV (reference sequence). CDR3 sequence: CASSFLAGGGLGNEQFF. CDR3 nucleotides: TGTGCCAGCAGTTTCTTAGCGGGGGGGGGATTGGGCAATGAGCAGTTCTTC.

Only one count was recorded for this clonotype. The rearrangement joins TRBV29-1 to TRBJ2-2; D unclear. V lost 4 bases and J lost 6, with 15 bases in between. The length of the CDR3 is 14 residues. Germline-derived CDR1 and CDR2 are SQVTM and ANQGSEA. CDR3 amino acids: CSVALLLYPGELFF. DNA for the CDR3: TGCAGCGTTGCCCTTTTGTTGTATCCCGGGGAGCTGTTTTTT.

The chain joins TRBV6-1 to TRBJ1-1, with D unclear. The germline V gene encodes CDR1 MNHNS and CDR2 SASEGT. Trimming removed 7 bases from V and 1 base from J, with 16 bases in between. This CDR3 is built from 15 residues. The chain's CDR3 is CASTLGANRNTEAFF. The CDR3 DNA reads TGTGCCAGCACCCTGGGCGCGAATAGGAACACTGAAGCTTTCTTT.

The V gene is TRBV24-1, the J gene TRBJ2-3; a weak D match, TRBD1 (6 bases). Germline CDR1 is KGHDR and CDR2 is SFDVKD. V was clipped by 4 bases and J by 6 bases, with 22 bases between them. This CDR3 contains 17 residues. The CDR3 here is CATSDPTGQRTGDTQYF. In nucleotides, the CDR3 is TGTGCCACCAGTGACCCAACCGGACAGAGAACGGGGGATACGCAGTATTTT.

The chain has TRBV6-1 and TRBJ2-4, with D possibly matching TRBD1 (5 bases). The V and J ends lost 6 bases and 8 bases respectively, with 17 bases between them. There are 14 residues in the CDR3. Per germline, CDR1 MNHNS and CDR2 SASEGT. The CDR3 sequence: CASSPIAGIHIQYF. CDR3 in DNA: TGTGCCAGCAGCCCCATTGCAGGGATCCACATTCAGTACTTC.

The chain carries TRBV19 and TRBJ2-7; no definite D call. V gave up 4 bases and J gave up 5 bases, with 12 bases separating them. The CDR3 covers 13 residues. Germline V lookup: CDR1 LNHDA, CDR2 SQIVND (reference sequence). In DNA, the CDR3 is TGTGCCAGTAGTAGCCTGGCAGCCCACGAGCAGTACTTC. It encodes CASSSLAAHEQYF.

The chain joins TRBV6-1 to TRBJ1-5; maybe TRBD1 (5 bases). Germline CDR1 and CDR2: MNHNS and SASEGT. V lost 6 bases to trimming and J lost 0 bases, with 12 bases between them. The CDR3 is 15 amino acids. The CDR3 sequence: CASRPTVFSNQPQHF. Written as DNA, the CDR3 is TGTGCCAGCAGACCGACAGTTTTTAGCAATCAGCCCCAGCATTTT.

This clonotype was seen once. The chain joins TRBV24-1 to TRBJ2-7, with TRBD1 matching 8 bases. This CDR3 region has 15 residues. In germline, CDR1 is KGHDR, CDR2 SFDVKD. V was clipped by 3 bases and J by 2 bases; unmatched bases: 5. CDR3 protein: CATSDATGGTYEQYF. CDR3 in DNA: TGTGCCACCAGTGATGCAACAGGGGGTACCTACGAGCAGTACTTC.

This sequence joins TRBV20-1 and TRBJ2-4; possibly TRBD2 for D (6 bases). CDR1 and CDR2 from the germline V gene are DFQATT and SNEGSKA (reference sequence). The ends were cut back, 1 base at V and 7 bases at J, with 23 bases in the middle. This CDR3 is built from 17 residues. CDR3 amino acids: CSARGGAGDTPSNIQYF. The DNA of the CDR3 is TGCAGTGCTAGAGGAGGAGCGGGTGACACTCCAAGCAACATTCAGTACTTC.

The V and J genes are TRBV2 and TRBJ2-1; no firm D call. V lost 4 bases to trimming and J lost 3 bases, with 13 bases between them. This CDR3 is built from 15 residues. Germline V gene lookup returns CDR1 SNHLY and CDR2 FYNNEI. The CDR3 DNA reads TGTGCCAGCAGTGGGGTAGTTTTAGGCTACAATGAGCAGTTCTTC. Its protein product is CASSGVVLGYNEQFF.

V gene TRBV5-1 combines with J gene TRBJ2-3; D ambiguous. The germline CDR1 and CDR2 sequences are SGHRS and YFSETQ. Trimming left V 4 bases short and J 5 bases short, with 17 bases between. The CDR3 is 15 residues long. CDR3 nucleotides: TGCGCCAGCAGCACAAGCCCTAAGGCTGGAGATACGCAGTATTTT. It yields the protein CASSTSPKAGDTQYF.

V gene TRBV29-1 combines with J gene TRBJ2-3; 11 bases are shared with TRBD2. V trimming: 6 bases; J trimming: 0 bases; junction bases outside the gene matches: 5. In germline, CDR1 is SQVTM, CDR2 ANQGSEA. CDR3 size: 15 residues. In nucleotides, the CDR3 is TGCAGCGTGCTAGGGACTAGCGGAAGCACAGATACGCAGTATTTT. Amino acids: CSVLGTSGSTDTQYF.

The chain recombines TRBV7-8 with TRBJ2-7, with unresolved D. Germline V lookup: CDR1 SGHVS, CDR2 FQNEAQ. Trimming stripped 3 bases from V and 0 bases from J, with 6 bases between. The CDR3 is 13 amino acids. The CDR3 region is CASSLSASYEQYF. In DNA, the CDR3 is TGTGCCAGCAGCTTGAGCGCCTCCTACGAGCAGTACTTC. Variable domain in full (rest from reference TRBV7-8 and TRBJ2-7): GAGVSQSPRYKVAKRGQDVALRCDPISGHVSLFWYQQALGQGPEFLTYFQNEAQLDKSGLPSDRFFAERPEGSVSTLKIQRTQQEDSAVYLCASSLSASYEQYFGPGTRLTVT.

The V gene is TRBV11-3, the J gene TRBJ2-1; maybe TRBD2 (5 bases). Trimming took off 1 base at V and 7 bases at J, with 11 bases between the two ends. This CDR3 region has 14 residues. Germline V gene sequence: CDR1 SGHNT, CDR2 YENEEA. CDR3 amino acids: CASSLGLRRNEQFF. CDR3 bases: TGTGCCAGCAGCTTAGGCCTACGGAGGAATGAGCAGTTCTTC.

This chain uses TRBV5-6 with TRBJ2-7; D is unclear. The CDR3 is made up of 13 amino acids. V was pared by 5 bases and J by 4 bases, with 13 bases between. CDR1 and CDR2 (germline): SGHDT, YYEEEE. Written as DNA, the CDR3 is TGTGCCAGCAGGTCACTCCGGAGTTACGAGCAGTACTTC. Amino acids: CASRSLRSYEQYF. Full variable domain (missing parts from reference TRBV5-6 and TRBJ2-7): DAGVTQSPTHLIKTRGQQVTLRCSPKSGHDTVSWYQQALGQGPQFIFQYYEEEERQRGNFPDRFSGHQFPNYSSELNVNALLLGDSALYLCASRSLRSYEQYFGPGTRLTVT.

V and J are TRBV23-1 and TRBJ2-7, with D possibly being TRBD2 (5 bases). TRBV23-1 counts as an open reading frame of uncertain function. The CDR3 length is 13 residues. The V gene lost 6 bases and the J gene lost 7 bases, with 16 bases spanning the gap. This CDR3 reads CASRPGSGWEQYV. The CDR3 DNA is TGCGCCAGCAGGCCGGGGTCCGGATGGGAGCAGTACGTC.

This clonotype has a single count. The V call is TRBV4-2, the J call TRBJ2-1; TRBD2 matches 9 bases. This CDR3 spans 15 amino acids. V was pared by 3 bases and J by 4 bases, with 4 bases of the junction left unmatched. The germline CDR1 and CDR2 sequences are LGHNA and YNFKEQ. CDR3 region: CASSQLAGDYNEQFF. CDR3 DNA sequence: TGTGCCAGCAGCCAGTTAGCGGGGGATTACAATGAGCAGTTCTTC.

This chain uses TRBV12-3 or TRBV12-4 with TRBJ1-1; maybe TRBD1 (6 bases). The germline V and J ends were trimmed by 2 bases and 5 bases, with 24 bases remaining between them. This CDR3 is built from 18 residues. The chain's CDR3 is CASSLPGTLGGLGTEAFF. CDR3 bases: TGTGCCAGCAGTTTACCCGGGACGTTGGGGGGCTTGGGTACTGAAGCTTTCTTT.

This clonotype was recorded only once. The chain couples TRBV29-1 to TRBJ2-1; a weak D match, TRBD2 (6 bases). The CDR3 is made up of 15 amino acids. Germline V lookup: CDR1 SQVTM, CDR2 ANQGSEA. Trimming shortened V by 6 bases and J by 4 bases, and 19 bases separated the two germline ends. CDR3 sequence reads: CSVTYPSVPYNEQFF. The CDR3 DNA reads TGCAGCGTGACGTACCCTAGCGTACCATACAATGAGCAGTTCTTC.